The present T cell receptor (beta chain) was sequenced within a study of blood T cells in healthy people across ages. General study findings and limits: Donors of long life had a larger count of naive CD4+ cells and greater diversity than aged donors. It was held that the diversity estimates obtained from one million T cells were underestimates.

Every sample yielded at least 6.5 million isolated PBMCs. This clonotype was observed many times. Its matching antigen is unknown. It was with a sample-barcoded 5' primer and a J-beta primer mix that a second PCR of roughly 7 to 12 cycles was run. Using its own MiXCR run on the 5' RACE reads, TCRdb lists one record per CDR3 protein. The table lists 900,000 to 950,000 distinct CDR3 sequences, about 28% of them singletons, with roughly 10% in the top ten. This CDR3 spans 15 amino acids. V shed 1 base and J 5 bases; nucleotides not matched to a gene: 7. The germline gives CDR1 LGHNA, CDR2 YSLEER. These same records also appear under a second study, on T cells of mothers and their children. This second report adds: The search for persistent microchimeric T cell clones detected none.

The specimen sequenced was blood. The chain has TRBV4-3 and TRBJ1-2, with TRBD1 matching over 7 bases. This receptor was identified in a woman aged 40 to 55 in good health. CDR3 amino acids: CASSQGPTGRYGYTF. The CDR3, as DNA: TGCGCCAGCAGCCAAGGCCCGACAGGGAGGTATGGCTACACCTTC.